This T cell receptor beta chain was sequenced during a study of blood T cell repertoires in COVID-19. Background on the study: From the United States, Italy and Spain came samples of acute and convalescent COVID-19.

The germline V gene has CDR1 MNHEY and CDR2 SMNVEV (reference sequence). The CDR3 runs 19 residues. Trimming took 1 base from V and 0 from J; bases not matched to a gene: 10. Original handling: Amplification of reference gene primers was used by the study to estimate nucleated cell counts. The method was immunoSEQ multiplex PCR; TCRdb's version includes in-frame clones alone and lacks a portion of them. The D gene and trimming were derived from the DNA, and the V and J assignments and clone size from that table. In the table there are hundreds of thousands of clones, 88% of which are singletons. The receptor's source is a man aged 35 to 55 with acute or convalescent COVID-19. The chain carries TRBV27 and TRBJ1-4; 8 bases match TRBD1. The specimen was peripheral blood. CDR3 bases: TGTGCCAGCAGTTTATACCCGGACAGGGTTTCGGCAACTAATGAAAAACTGTTTTTT. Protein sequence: CASSLYPDRVSATNEKLFF.